One and the same sample provided the 4 T cell receptor beta chains below, sequenced in a study of T cell repertoires in aging, cancer and after chemotherapy. Peripheral blood genomic DNA, not sorted cells or RNA, was the template. Rearranged V-D-J TRB sequences were amplified with a mixed TRB-A/B primer pool. TCRdb processed the multiplex PCR reads anew with MiXCR; each CDR3 protein has one entry. The sample lists about 1,500 distinct CDR3 sequences, 55% to 70% seen once, with over 65% in the top ten. The specimen sequenced was blood. Every receptor here comes from a human donor with a blood cancer.

The V and J genes are TRBV30 and TRBJ2-7; D call uncertain. The V end was cut by 2 bases, the J end by 5 bases, with 10 bases between. The CDR3 covers 12 residues. Germline CDR1 GTSNPN, CDR2 SVGIG (reference sequence). The chain's CDR3 is CAWSSGLHEQYF. The CDR3 nucleotides are TGTGCCTGGAGTTCAGGCCTTCACGAGCAGTACTTC.

The J gene is TRBJ2-3, the V gene TRBV10-1; tentatively, D is TRBD2 (6 bases). Germline lookup yields CDR1 WNHNN and CDR2 SYGVQD (reference sequence). CDR3 length: 14 residues. The germline V and J ends were trimmed by 0 bases and 6 bases, with 10 bases remaining between them. CDR3 protein: CASSESSAGDTQYF. CDR3 in DNA: TGCGCCAGCAGTGAGTCGAGCGCGGGGGATACGCAGTATTTT.

This chain links TRBV5-6 with TRBJ2-1; D is unclear. Looked up from germline, CDR1 is SGHDT and CDR2 is YYEEEE. V was pared by 0 bases and J by 12 bases, with 19 bases between. This CDR3 is 15 amino acids long. This CDR3 reads CASSLAAVRMKGQFF. The CDR3 bases are TGTGCCAGCAGCTTGGCGGCGGTGCGGATGAAAGGGCAGTTCTTC.

In this sample, this clonotype turned up a few times. V and J are TRBV19 and TRBJ1-2, with TRBD1 as a possible D gene (5 bases). V was cut by 5 bases and J by 7 bases, with 11 bases left in between. There are 12 residues in the CDR3. The germline V gene encodes CDR1 LNHDA and CDR2 SQIVND (reference sequence). The CDR3 DNA sequence: TGTGCCAGTAGTTTGGGGGTAGCTGGCTACACCTTC. Translating it yields CASSLGVAGYTF.